The 3 T cell receptor beta chains given below trace back to one sample, sequenced in a study of blood T cells in healthy people across ages. The authors ran a second PCR of about 6 to 11 cycles using a sample-barcoded 5' primer and a J-beta primer mix. TCRdb called the 5' RACE reads again in MiXCR, with one record for every CDR3 protein. The sample comprises about 1.5 million distinct CDR3 sequences, 35% to 45% of which are singletons, and under 8% rests with the top ten. Sequenced sample: blood. Every receptor here comes from a woman younger than 35 in good health.

This clonotype was observed a few times. V is TRBV6-1 and J is TRBJ1-2; perhaps TRBD1 as D (5 bases). Germline V gene sequence: CDR1 MNHNS, CDR2 SASEGT. The CDR3 contains 17 residues. V was clipped by 6 bases and J by 5 bases, with 25 bases between them. The CDR3 region is CASSKTTRGEGGYGYTF. CDR3 bases: TGTGCCAGCAGCAAAACAACGCGGGGGGAGGGAGGTTATGGCTACACCTTC.

CDR3 amino acids: CSATRLFPYEQYF. The CDR3 bases are TGCAGTGCTACCCGACTATTCCCTTACGAGCAGTACTTC. J is TRBJ2-7 and V is TRBV20-1, with a weak D call TRBD2 (5 bases). The CDR3 runs 13 residues. The V end was cut by 4 bases, the J end by 4 bases, with 14 bases between. Germline loops: CDR1 DFQATT, CDR2 SNEGSKA (reference sequence).

This clonotype was counted a few times. The chain employs TRBV15 and TRBJ2-3; no firm D call. The CDR3 consists of 13 residues. Looked up from germline, CDR1 is LNHNV and CDR2 is YYDKDF (reference sequence). V gave up 0 bases and J gave up 9 bases, with 10 bases separating them. In DNA, the CDR3 is TGTGCCACCAGCAGAGAGGGTGAAGCCACGCAGTATTTT. It yields the protein CATSREGEATQYF. Based on the CDR3 plus reference TRBV15 and TRBJ2-3, the full variable domain is DAMVIQNPRYQVTQFGKPVTLSCSQTLNHNVMYWYQQKSSQAPKLLFHYYDKDFNNEADTPDNFQSRRPNTSFCFLDIRSPGLGDTAMYLCATSREGEATQYFGPGTRLTVL.